Reported below is one TCR beta chain. In the original processing: Using reference gene primer amplification, nucleated cell counts were estimated. Method: immunoSEQ multiplex PCR; TCRdb's copy keeps in-frame clones and lacks some. V, J and clone size are those of that table, while D and trimming were read from the DNA. The sample lists about 100,000 clones; 70% to 80% were seen once. CDR3 size: 16 residues. V trimming: 3 bases; J trimming: 4 bases; junction bases outside the gene matches: 7. Germline V gene lookup returns CDR1 MNHEY and CDR2 SVGAGI. The sample comes from a study of blood T cell repertoires in COVID-19. Study-level background: PBMCs, B-cell-depleted T cells, or T cells provided the cDNA or gDNA that made up the material.

This chain connects TRBV6-5 to TRBJ2-5; 11 bases are a match to TRBD2. This receptor was taken from a man in his 70s with active or convalescent COVID-19. Input material: peripheral blood. CDR3 nucleotide sequence: TGTGCCAGCAGTTATTTACTAGCGGGAGAGGTAGAGACCCAGTACTTC. Translated, it gives CASSYLLAGEVETQYF.